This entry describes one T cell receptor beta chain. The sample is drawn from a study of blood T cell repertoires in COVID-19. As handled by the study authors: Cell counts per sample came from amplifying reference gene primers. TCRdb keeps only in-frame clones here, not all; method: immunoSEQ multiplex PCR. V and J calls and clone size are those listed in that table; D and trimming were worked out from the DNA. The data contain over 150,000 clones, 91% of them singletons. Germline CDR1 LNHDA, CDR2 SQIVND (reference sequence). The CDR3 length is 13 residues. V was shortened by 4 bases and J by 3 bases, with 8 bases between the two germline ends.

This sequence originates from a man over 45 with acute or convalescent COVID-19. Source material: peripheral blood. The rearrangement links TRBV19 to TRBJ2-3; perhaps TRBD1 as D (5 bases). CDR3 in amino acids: CASSNHRTDTQYF. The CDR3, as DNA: TGTGCCAGTAGTAACCACAGGACAGATACGCAGTATTTT.